The 25 T cell receptor beta chains below come from one sample, sequenced in a study of response to subunit inactivated influenza vaccine (dated by TCRdb to 2017 to 2018). The protocol used for the library was RT-PCR. The sequencer was an Illumina HiSeq 2500. TCRdb reprocessing: public reads trimmed at Q25 with fastp, clones called with MiXCR, in-frame beta chains kept. CDR3 protein sequences are deduplicated, and each keeps its most common genes and DNA. The sample table shows 500,000 to 600,000 distinct CDR3 sequences, and approximately 7.1% are seen once. Over 10% of the sample lies in the top ten. The sequencing used PBMCs from blood, collected roughly 24 months after vaccination. The source of these receptors is a man aged 50 to 69 who received an inactivated influenza vaccine. Donor details come from another sample of the same person, matched by shared clones.

This clonotype was found many times. V usage is TRBV12-3 or TRBV12-4 and J usage is TRBJ2-3; D possibly matches TRBD1 or TRBD2 (5 bases each). With 6 bases removed from V and 4 bases from J, the gap between germline ends came to 14 bases. The CDR3 sequence is 14 residues long. CDR3 region: CASSRRGPPDTQYF. The CDR3, as DNA: TGTGCCAGCAGCCGACGGGGCCCGCCAGATACGCAGTATTTT.

V is TRBV5-1 and J is TRBJ2-3, with 7 bases fitting TRBD1. The V and J ends lost 2 bases and 2 bases, in that order; junction bases with no gene match: 2. CDR1 and CDR2 (germline): SGHRS, YFSETQ. The CDR3 runs to 14 residues. The CDR3 spells CASSFDRATDTQYF. CDR3 nucleotide sequence: TGCGCCAGCAGCTTCGACAGGGCCACAGATACGCAGTATTTT.

This clonotype has at least ten counts. The chain uses TRBV3-1 and TRBJ2-1, with D maybe TRBD2 (6 bases). V was clipped by 4 bases and J by 3 bases, with 13 bases between them. CDR1 and CDR2 (germline): LGHDT, YNNKEL (reference sequence). There are 15 residues in the CDR3. CDR3 amino acids: CASSRRESRYNEQFF. CDR3 in DNA: TGTGCCAGCAGCCGGCGGGAATCCCGCTACAATGAGCAGTTCTTC.

V gene TRBV7-2 combines with J gene TRBJ2-3, with D possibly being TRBD1 or TRBD2 (6 bases each). The V gene's germline CDR1 is SGHTA and CDR2 FQGNSA. The V gene lost 10 bases and the J gene lost 0 bases, with 17 bases spanning the gap. This CDR3 has 15 residues. The CDR3 region has the DNA TGTGCCACTCCGGGGGCGGGAAAAAGCACAGATACGCAGTATTTT. It codes for CATPGAGKSTDTQYF.

This clonotype occurred many times. The V gene is TRBV6-1, the J gene TRBJ2-5; D is undetermined. Trimming shortened V by 6 bases and J by 5 bases, and 13 bases separated the two germline ends. Germline V gene data show CDR1 as MNHNS and CDR2 as SASEGT. The CDR3 runs to 13 residues. CDR3 bases: TGTGCCAGCAGAAAAAGGGTGCGCGAGACCCAGTACTTC. Its translation is CASRKRVRETQYF.

The genes are TRBV5-1 and TRBJ2-1; D is unclear. Between the trimmed V and J ends, which lost 5 bases and 7 bases, there was a span of 7 bases. The germline V gene has CDR1 SGHRS and CDR2 YFSETQ. The CDR3 has 11 amino acids. As DNA, the CDR3 is TGCGCCAGCAGACGACAAAATGAGCAGTTCTTC. Its protein product is CASRRQNEQFF. The whole variable domain, remainder taken from reference TRBV5-1 and TRBJ2-1, is KAGVTQTPRYLIKTRGQQVTLSCSPISGHRSVSWYQQTPGQGLQFLFEYFSETQRNKGNFPGRFSGRQFSNSRSEMNVSTLELGDSALYLCASRRQNEQFFGPGTRLTVL.

The V gene is TRBV11-1, the J gene TRBJ2-5; D is undetermined. The CDR3 contains 14 residues. The germline V and J ends were trimmed by 5 bases and 5 bases, with 15 bases remaining between them. Germline loops: CDR1 SGHAT, CDR2 FQDESV (reference sequence). CDR3 sequence reads: CASSRDFFVETQYF. CDR3 nucleotides: TGTGCCAGCAGCCGCGACTTTTTTGTGGAGACCCAGTACTTC.

In its sample, this clonotype was seen many times. This chain uses TRBV20-1 with TRBJ2-1; 7 bases line up with TRBD2. The CDR3 spans 14 residues. Per the germline V gene, CDR1 is DFQATT and CDR2 is SNEGSKA (reference sequence). The J segment lost 7 bases and the V segment lost 3 bases, leaving 9 bases of the junction unmatched. The CDR3 reads CSASRLAFTNEQFF. The CDR3 DNA sequence: TGCAGTGCTAGCAGACTAGCTTTTACGAATGAGCAGTTCTTC.

This clonotype was detected ten times or more. The rearrangement uses TRBV12-3 or TRBV12-4 and TRBJ2-2; D not resolved. V shed 6 bases and J shed 2 bases, with 10 bases lying between them. CDR3 length equals 14 residues. CDR3 coding DNA: TGTGCCAGCAGGGGCCGAACCAACACCGGGGAGCTGTTTTTT. Translation: CASRGRTNTGELFF.

The chain is built from TRBV5-1 and TRBJ2-7; either TRBD1 or TRBD2 may supply D (5 bases each). V lost 7 bases, J lost 2 bases, and 16 bases lay in between. Germline V lookup: CDR1 SGHRS, CDR2 YFSETQ. There are 14 residues in the CDR3. This CDR3 is CASARGEATYEQYF. CDR3 DNA: TGCGCCAGCGCTCGAGGGGAAGCGACCTACGAGCAGTACTTC.

Of note for this clonotype: One end of the junction fails to match germline, which may point to a read error. The chain has TRBV4-3 and TRBJ2-3; possibly TRBD1 for D (6 bases). Germline loops: CDR1 LGHNA, CDR2 YSLEER. CDR3 length equals 17 residues. CDR3 residues: CASSPAGDIPSTETQYF. CDR3 sequence (DNA): TGCGCCAGCAGCCCGGCCGGGGACATACCTAGCACAGAGACGCAGTATTTT.

This clonotype occurred many times. The CDR3 spells CASSLGVAETQYF. CDR3 coding DNA: TGTGCCAGCAGCTTAGGGGTGGCAGAGACCCAGTACTTC. V usage is TRBV11-2 and J usage is TRBJ2-5, with unresolved D. Germline CDR1 is SGHAT and CDR2 is FQNNGV. The V end lost 1 base, the J end lost 4 bases, and 7 bases lay between the germline ends. The CDR3 contains 13 residues.

The chain is built from TRBV7-2 and TRBJ2-7; possible D gene TRBD1, 6 bases. Trimming left V 5 bases short and J 6 bases short, with 17 bases between. CDR1 and CDR2 from the germline V gene are SGHTA and FQGNSA. This CDR3 comprises 14 residues. For the CDR3, the DNA is TGTGCCAGCAGCCACAGGGAGTCCGGGCGCGAGCAGTACTTC. This codes for CASSHRESGREQYF.

This clonotype was seen only a few times. J is TRBJ2-6 and V is TRBV7-2; D not certain. The CDR3 is 16 amino acids. CDR1 is SGHTA, CDR2 FQGNSA, per germline. Trimming removed 2 bases from V and 0 bases from J, with 8 bases in between. The CDR3 spells CASSLSGLSGANVLTF. The CDR3 DNA follows: TGTGCCAGCAGCTTATCGGGTCTCTCTGGGGCCAACGTCCTGACTTTC.

This clonotype was picked up many times. V is TRBV24-1 and J is TRBJ2-1; TRBD1 is a possible D gene (6 bases). The V end lost 7 bases, the J end lost 5 bases, and 17 bases lay between the germline ends. The germline CDR1 and CDR2 sequences are KGHDR and SFDVKD. This CDR3 has 15 amino acids. The CDR3 here is CATSPIGGMNNEQFF. In nucleotides, the CDR3 is TGTGCCACCAGCCCGATAGGGGGTATGAACAATGAGCAGTTCTTC.

The chain joins TRBV11-2 to TRBJ2-1; possibly TRBD1 for D (6 bases). From germline, CDR1 is SGHAT and CDR2 FQNNGV. The CDR3 sequence is 17 residues long. Trimming removed 0 bases from V and 9 bases from J, with 21 bases in between. This chain's CDR3 is CASSLEVLRTASGEQFF. The CDR3 DNA reads as TGTGCCAGCAGCTTAGAGGTCCTGAGGACAGCAAGTGGTGAGCAGTTCTTC.

The sample holds one count of this clonotype. The chain uses TRBV5-1 and TRBJ2-6, with 12 positions matching TRBD1. V shed 3 bases and J 0 bases; nucleotides not matched to a gene: 13. This CDR3 region has 21 residues. The germline gives CDR1 SGHRS, CDR2 YFSETQ. This CDR3 is CASSSLGDRGRFRSGANVLTF. CDR3 sequence (DNA): TGCGCCAGCAGCTCGCTTGGGGACAGGGGGCGCTTTCGCTCTGGGGCCAACGTCCTGACTTTC.

This clonotype was counted only a few times. The genes are TRBV5-1 and TRBJ2-5; TRBD2 matches at 7 bases. V shed 2 bases, J shed 4 bases, and the junction held 8 bases outside the gene matches. This CDR3 has 15 amino acids. From germline, CDR1 is SGHRS and CDR2 YFSETQ. CDR3 region: CASSFGGREGETQYF. CDR3 DNA sequence: TGCGCCAGCAGCTTCGGCGGGAGAGAGGGAGAGACCCAGTACTTC.

The chain couples TRBV6-5 to TRBJ1-6, with D uncertain. CDR3 length: 18 amino acids. The germline gives CDR1 MNHEY, CDR2 SVGAGI. Deletions cut 0 bases from V and 9 bases from J, with 21 bases between. The CDR3 loop reads CASSYSTTGRSGGSPLHF. Here the CDR3 DNA reads TGTGCCAGCAGTTACTCGACCACGGGCAGGTCAGGAGGTTCACCCCTCCACTTT.

This clonotype was counted a few times. The CDR3 DNA is TGCGCCAGCAGCCTGGACGGGGTCCAGACACGGAGCGGGGAGCTGTTTTTT. It yields the protein CASSLDGVQTRSGELFF. The chain is built from TRBV5-1 and TRBJ2-2; a possible D gene is TRBD2 (5 bases). The CDR3 length is 17 residues. The germline V and J ends were trimmed by 4 bases and 7 bases, with 23 bases remaining between them. Germline lookup yields CDR1 SGHRS and CDR2 YFSETQ.

This clonotype came up a few times. V usage is TRBV12-3 or TRBV12-4 and J usage is TRBJ2-5, with TRBD1 matching 10 bases. The length of the CDR3 is 14 residues. J was trimmed by 2 bases and V by 7 bases; bases with no gene match: 4. CDR3 bases: TGTGCCAGCACTTGGGGACAGGGGCAAGAGACCCAGTACTTC. Amino acid sequence: CASTWGQGQETQYF.

A few counts support this clonotype. The chain is built from TRBV29-1 and TRBJ2-7, with TRBD2 matching over 11 bases. After removal of 4 bases from V and 3 bases from J, the junction contained 14 bases not matched to a gene. The CDR3 sequence is 17 residues long. Germline-derived CDR1 and CDR2 are SQVTM and ANQGSEA. The DNA for the CDR3 is TGCAGCGTTGGGACCCCCTTTAGCGGGAGGGCCGACTACGAGCAGTACTTC. Protein: CSVGTPFSGRADYEQYF.

The genes are TRBV3-1 and TRBJ2-2; D may be TRBD1 (7 bases). CDR3 length equals 16 residues. Germline CDR1 reads LGHDT; CDR2 reads YNNKEL (reference sequence). V lost 4 bases and J lost 0, with 12 bases in between. The CDR3 coding sequence is TGTGCCAGCAGCCTCAGGGGGACTTCGAACACCGGGGAGCTGTTTTTT. Its translation is CASSLRGTSNTGELFF.

This clonotype was seen repeatedly, ten times or more. The chain recombines TRBV5-4 with TRBJ2-5; no reliable D call. The length of the CDR3 is 12 residues. V was shortened by 2 bases and J by 2 bases, with 4 bases between the two germline ends. From germline, CDR1 is SGHNT and CDR2 YYREEE (reference sequence). CDR3 sequence (DNA): TGTGCCAGCAGCTTTACACAAGAGACCCAGTACTTC. Protein sequence: CASSFTQETQYF.

The table lists this clonotype with a few counts. The V call is TRBV20-1, the J call TRBJ1-1; D gene uncertain. Germline V gene sequence: CDR1 DFQATT, CDR2 SNEGSKA (reference sequence). The CDR3 contains 14 residues. The V gene lost 4 bases and the J gene lost 2 bases, with 14 bases spanning the gap. CDR3 nucleotide sequence: TGCAGTGCTACCCCCAGCAGACCAAACACTGAAGCTTTCTTT. Protein sequence: CSATPSRPNTEAFF.